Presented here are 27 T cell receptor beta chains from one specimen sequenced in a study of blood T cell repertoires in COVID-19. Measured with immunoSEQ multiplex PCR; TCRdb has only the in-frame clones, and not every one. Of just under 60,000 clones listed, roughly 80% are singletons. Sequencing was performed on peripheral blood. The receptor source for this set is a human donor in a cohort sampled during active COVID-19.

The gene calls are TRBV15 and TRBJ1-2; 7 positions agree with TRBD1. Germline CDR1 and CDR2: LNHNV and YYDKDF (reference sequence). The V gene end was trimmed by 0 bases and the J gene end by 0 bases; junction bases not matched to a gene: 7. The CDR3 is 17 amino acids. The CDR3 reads CATSRDHNRGANYGYTF. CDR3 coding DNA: TGTGCCACCAGCAGAGATCATAACAGGGGCGCTAACTATGGCTACACCTTC.

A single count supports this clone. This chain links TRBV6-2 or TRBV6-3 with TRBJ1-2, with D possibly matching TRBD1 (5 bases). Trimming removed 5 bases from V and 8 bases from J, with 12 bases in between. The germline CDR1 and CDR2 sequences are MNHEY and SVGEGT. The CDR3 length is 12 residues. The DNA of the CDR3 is TGTGCCAGCAGTCCGCAGGGATACGGCTACACCTTC. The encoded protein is CASSPQGYGYTF.

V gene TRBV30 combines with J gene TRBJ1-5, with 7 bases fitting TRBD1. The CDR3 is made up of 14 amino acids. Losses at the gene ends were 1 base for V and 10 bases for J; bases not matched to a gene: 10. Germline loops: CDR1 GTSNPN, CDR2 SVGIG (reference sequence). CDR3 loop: CAWSANRGTGPQHF. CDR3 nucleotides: TGTGCCTGGAGTGCGAACAGGGGCACGGGCCCCCAGCATTTT.

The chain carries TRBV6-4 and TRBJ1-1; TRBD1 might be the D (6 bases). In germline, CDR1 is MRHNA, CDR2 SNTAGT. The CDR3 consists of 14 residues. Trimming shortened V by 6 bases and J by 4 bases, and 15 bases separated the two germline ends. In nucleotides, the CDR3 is TGTGCCAGCAGCCAGCAGGGGATAGGCACTGAAGCTTTCTTT. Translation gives CASSQQGIGTEAFF.

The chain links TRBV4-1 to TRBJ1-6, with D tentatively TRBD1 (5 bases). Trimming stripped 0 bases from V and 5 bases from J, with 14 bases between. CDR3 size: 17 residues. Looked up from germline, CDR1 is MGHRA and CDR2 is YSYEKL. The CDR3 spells CASSQEGSGVHNSPLHF. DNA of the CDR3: TGCGCCAGCAGCCAAGAGGGATCGGGGGTGCATAATTCACCCCTCCACTTT.

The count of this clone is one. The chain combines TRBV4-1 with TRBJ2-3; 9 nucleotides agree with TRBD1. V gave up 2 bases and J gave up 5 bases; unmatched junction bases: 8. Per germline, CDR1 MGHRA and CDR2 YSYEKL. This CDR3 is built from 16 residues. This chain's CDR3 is CASSQPDRGRGDTQYF. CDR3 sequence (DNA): TGCGCCAGCAGCCAACCGGACAGGGGTCGTGGAGATACGCAGTATTTT.

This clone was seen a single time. CDR3: CASSSVSKIQPQHF. CDR3 in DNA: TGTGCCAGCAGTTCCGTTTCTAAAATTCAGCCCCAGCATTTT. The chain has TRBV6-2 or TRBV6-3 and TRBJ1-5; D gene ambiguous. Deletions cut 4 bases from V and 6 bases from J, with 13 bases between. The CDR3 runs 14 residues. CDR1 and CDR2 from the germline V gene are MNHEY and SVGEGT.

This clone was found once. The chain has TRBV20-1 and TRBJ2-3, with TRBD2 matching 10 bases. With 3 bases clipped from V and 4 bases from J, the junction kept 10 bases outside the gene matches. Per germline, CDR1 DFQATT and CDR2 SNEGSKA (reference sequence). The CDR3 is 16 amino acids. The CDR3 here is CSASTSGTLRPDTQYF. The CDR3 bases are TGCAGTGCTAGTACTAGCGGGACTCTAAGACCAGATACGCAGTATTTT.

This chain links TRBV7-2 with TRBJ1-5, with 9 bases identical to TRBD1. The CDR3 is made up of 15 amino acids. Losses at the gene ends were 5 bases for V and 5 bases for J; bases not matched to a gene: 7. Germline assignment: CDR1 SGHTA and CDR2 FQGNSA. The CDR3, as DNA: TGTGCCAGCAGCGCCGGACAGGGGAAAGATCAGCCCCAGCATTTT. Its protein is CASSAGQGKDQPQHF.

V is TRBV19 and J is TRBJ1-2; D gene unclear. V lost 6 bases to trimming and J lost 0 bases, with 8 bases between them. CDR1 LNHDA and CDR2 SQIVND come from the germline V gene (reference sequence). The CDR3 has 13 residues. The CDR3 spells CASSAVANYGYTF. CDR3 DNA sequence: TGTGCCAGTAGCGCGGTCGCTAACTATGGCTACACCTTC.

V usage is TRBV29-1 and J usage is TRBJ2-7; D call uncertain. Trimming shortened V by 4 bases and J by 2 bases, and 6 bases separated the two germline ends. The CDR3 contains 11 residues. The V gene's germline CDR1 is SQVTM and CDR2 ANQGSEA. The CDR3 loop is CSVGTAYEQYF. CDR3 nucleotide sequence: TGCAGCGTTGGTACTGCCTACGAGCAGTACTTC.

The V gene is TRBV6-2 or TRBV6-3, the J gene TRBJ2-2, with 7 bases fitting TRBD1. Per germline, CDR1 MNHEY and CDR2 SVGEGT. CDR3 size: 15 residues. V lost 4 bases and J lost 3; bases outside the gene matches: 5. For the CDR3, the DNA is TGTGCCAGCAGTTCGGGACAGAAGGACACCGGGGAGCTGTTTTTT. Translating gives CASSSGQKDTGELFF.

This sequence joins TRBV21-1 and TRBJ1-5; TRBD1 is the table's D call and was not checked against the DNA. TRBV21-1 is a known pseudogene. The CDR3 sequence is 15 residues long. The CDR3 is CASSKPTGSNQPQHF. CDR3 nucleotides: TGTGCCAGCAGCAAACCTACAGGTAGCAATCAGCCCCAGCATTTT.

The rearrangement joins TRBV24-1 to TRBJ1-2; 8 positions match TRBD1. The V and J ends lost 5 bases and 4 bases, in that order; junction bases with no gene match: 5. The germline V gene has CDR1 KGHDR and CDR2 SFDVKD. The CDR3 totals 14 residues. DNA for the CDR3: TGTGCCACCAGTGCAAGACAGGGGAGCTATGGCTACACCTTC. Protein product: CATSARQGSYGYTF.

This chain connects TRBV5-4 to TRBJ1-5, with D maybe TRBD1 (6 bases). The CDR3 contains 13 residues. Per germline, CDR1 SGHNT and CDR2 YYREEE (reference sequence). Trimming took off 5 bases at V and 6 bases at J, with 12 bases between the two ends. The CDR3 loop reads CASSRDTTQPQHF. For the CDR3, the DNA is TGTGCCAGCAGTCGGGACACTACTCAGCCCCAGCATTTT.

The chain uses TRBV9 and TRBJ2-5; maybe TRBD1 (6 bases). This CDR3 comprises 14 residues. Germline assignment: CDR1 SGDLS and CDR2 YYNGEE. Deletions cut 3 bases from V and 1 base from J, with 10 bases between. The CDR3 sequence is CASSAQGRQETQYF. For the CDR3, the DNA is TGTGCCAGCAGCGCTCAGGGGCGCCAAGAGACCCAGTACTTC.

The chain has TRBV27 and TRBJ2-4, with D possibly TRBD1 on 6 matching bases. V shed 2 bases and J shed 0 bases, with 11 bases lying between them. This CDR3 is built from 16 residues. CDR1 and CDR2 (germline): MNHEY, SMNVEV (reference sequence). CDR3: CASSLGDNLAKNIQYF. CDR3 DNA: TGTGCCAGCAGTTTAGGGGACAACTTAGCCAAAAACATTCAGTACTTC.

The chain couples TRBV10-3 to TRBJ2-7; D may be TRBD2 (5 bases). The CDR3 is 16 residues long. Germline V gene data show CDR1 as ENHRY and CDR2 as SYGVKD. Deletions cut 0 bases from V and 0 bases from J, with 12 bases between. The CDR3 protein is CAISESWDGSSYEQYF. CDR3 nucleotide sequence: TGTGCCATCAGTGAGTCATGGGATGGGAGCTCCTACGAGCAGTACTTC.

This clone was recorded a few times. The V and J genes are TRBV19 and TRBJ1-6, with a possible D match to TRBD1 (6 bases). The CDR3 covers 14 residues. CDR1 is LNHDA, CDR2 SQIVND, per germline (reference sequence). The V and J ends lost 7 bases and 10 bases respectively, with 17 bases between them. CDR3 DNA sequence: TGTGCCAGTACCGCAGGGGATGGGTTCTCACCCCTCCACTTT. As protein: CASTAGDGFSPLHF.

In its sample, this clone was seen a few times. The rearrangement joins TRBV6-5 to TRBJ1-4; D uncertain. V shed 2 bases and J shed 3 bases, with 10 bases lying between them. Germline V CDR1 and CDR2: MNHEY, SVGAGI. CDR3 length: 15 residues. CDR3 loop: CASSYARRANEKLFF. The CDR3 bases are TGTGCCAGCAGTTACGCGAGGAGAGCTAATGAAAAACTGTTTTTT.

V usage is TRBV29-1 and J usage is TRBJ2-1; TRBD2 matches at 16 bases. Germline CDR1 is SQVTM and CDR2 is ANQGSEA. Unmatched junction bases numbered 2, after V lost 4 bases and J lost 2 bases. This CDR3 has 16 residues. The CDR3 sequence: CSVGGLAGGAYNEQFF. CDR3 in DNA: TGCAGCGTTGGGGGACTAGCGGGAGGGGCCTACAATGAGCAGTTCTTC.

CDR3: CASSLLGTDTQYF. The CDR3 coding sequence is TGTGCCAGCAGCCTCCTAGGAACAGATACGCAGTATTTT. The chain employs TRBV2 and TRBJ2-3; D call uncertain. Germline lookup yields CDR1 SNHLY and CDR2 FYNNEI. The CDR3 is made up of 13 amino acids. The V gene lost 6 bases and the J gene lost 3 bases, with 10 bases spanning the gap.

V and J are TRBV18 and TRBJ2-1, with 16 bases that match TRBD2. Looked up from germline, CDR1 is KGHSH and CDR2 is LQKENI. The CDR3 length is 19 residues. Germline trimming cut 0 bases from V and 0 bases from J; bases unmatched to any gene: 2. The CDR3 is CASSPPGLAGGSSYNEQFF. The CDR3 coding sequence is TGTGCCAGCTCACCACCGGGACTAGCGGGAGGGAGCTCCTACAATGAGCAGTTCTTC. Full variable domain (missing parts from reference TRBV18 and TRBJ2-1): NAGVMQNPRHLVRRRGQEARLRCSPMKGHSHVYWYRQLPEEGLKFMVYLQKENIIDESGMPKERFSAEFPKEGPSILRIQQVVRGDSAAYFCASSPPGLAGGSSYNEQFFGPGTRLTVL.

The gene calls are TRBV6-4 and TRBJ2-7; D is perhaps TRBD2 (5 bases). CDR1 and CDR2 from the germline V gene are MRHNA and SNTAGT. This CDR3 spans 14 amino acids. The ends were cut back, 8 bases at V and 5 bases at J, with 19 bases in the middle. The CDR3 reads CASRIPRPGNEQYF. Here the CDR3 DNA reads TGTGCCAGCCGCATACCACGCCCGGGGAACGAGCAGTACTTC.

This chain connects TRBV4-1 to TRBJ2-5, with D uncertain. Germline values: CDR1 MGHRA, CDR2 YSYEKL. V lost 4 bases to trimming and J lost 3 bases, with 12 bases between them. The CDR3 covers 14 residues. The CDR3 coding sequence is TGCGCCAGCAGCCTCAATTTAGTTGAAGAGACCCAGTACTTC. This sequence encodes CASSLNLVEETQYF.

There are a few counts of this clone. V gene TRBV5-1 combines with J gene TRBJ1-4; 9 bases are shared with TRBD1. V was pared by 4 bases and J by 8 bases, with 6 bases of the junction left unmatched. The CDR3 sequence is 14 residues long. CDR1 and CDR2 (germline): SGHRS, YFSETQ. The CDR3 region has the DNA TGCGCCAGCAGCCCGGGACAGGGACGGGAAAAACTGTTTTTT. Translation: CASSPGQGREKLFF.

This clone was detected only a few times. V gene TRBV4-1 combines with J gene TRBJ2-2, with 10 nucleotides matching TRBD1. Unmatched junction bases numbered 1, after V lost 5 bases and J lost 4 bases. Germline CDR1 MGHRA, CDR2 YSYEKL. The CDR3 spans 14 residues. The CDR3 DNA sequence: TGCGCCAGCAGCGGGACAGGGGCCACCGGGGAGCTGTTTTTT. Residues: CASSGTGATGELFF.